The sequence of this T cell receptor (beta chain) was determined in a study of Tregs in tolerant kidney transplant recipients (dated by TCRdb to the late 2010s). Some background on the complete study: The study applied TCRbeta sequencing to find donor-specific regulatory T cells before combined kidney and bone marrow transplantation and then followed those same cells after transplant. The research as a whole found: Because only a small number of patients were included, the study had limitations, and the results will need to be validated in larger populations as well as under other immunosuppression protocols. In tolerant patients, donor-specific Tregs expanded more than Tregs overall, which suggests antigen-driven rather than nonspecific expansion. Biological reproducibility was not directly assessed, although technical replication error appeared to be minimal. For some patients the PCR primers changed over time, which made it impossible to compare the samples from those patients at the nucleotide level. Expanding Tregs with activated donor B cells appeared to identify the most biologically relevant and donor-specific TCRbeta repertoire.

CDR1 and CDR2 are drawn from the germline V gene: SGDLS, YYNGEE. The CDR3 runs 19 residues from the cysteine to the phenylalanine. Only the CDR3 DNA stays, 57 bases, in frame from base 1. The V end gives up 0 bases and the J end 5 bases, leaving 11 bases in the junction not matched to a gene. For TCRbeta CDR3 sequencing, genomic DNA was extracted from sorted cells using the QIAGEN DNeasy Blood and Tissue Kit. High-throughput TCRbeta CDR3 sequencing was carried out commercially through immunoSEQ, with PCR amplification with bias correction and internal controls included. For the original study's pipeline: Unique productive TCRbeta sequences were defined by CDR3 nucleotide sequence where primers matched, and otherwise by CDR3 amino acid sequence together with Vbeta and Jbeta genes. To correct for sorting error, sequences found in more than one sorted population at a frequency ratio of 2:1 or less were discarded, and the remaining shared sequences were assigned to the population with the higher frequency. A sequence counted as donor-reactive if, in CFSE-low cells, the sequence had a frequency of at least 0.01% and was expanded at least 5-fold compared with unstimulated cells. Repertoire divergence was quantified by Jensen-Shannon divergence calculated from the top 100 TCRbeta sequences ranked by frequency. For any sample with multiple sequencing runs, sorting error was corrected in each run separately before the runs were pooled. Sourced from immuneACCESS, this table was stored by TCRdb with only in-frame sequences that have V and J called. A share of the clones is absent; for the studies checked, an unresolved V gene accounts for under half, and the remainder has no known explanation. Clonal size and the V and J genes are those of that table, whereas D and trimming came from the DNA. The sample contains about 100,000 clones, approximately 93% of them found a single time. The ten largest clones take up roughly 1.7% of the sample.

As concerns this clone: Its antigen has not been determined. Nothing much larger sits one base from this clone, and base qualities are not available.

Transplants used related donors with nonmyeloablative bone marrow transplantation; mixed chimerism was transient in the human trials. Thawed PBMCs were FACS-sorted into unstimulated Tregs (CD4+CD25+CD127-), CD4+ non-Tregs (CD4+CD25-), CD4 cells and CD8 cells. The patients were several recipients of combined kidney and bone marrow transplants from the ITN036ST trial, and samples were available only from these trial subjects. Healthy control blood was processed by Ficoll density gradient to PBMCs and cryopreserved; patient PBMCs were collected before and after transplant. The input for sequencing was CD4+ T cells from blood (PBMCs), taken 12 months after the transplant. The V and J segments used are TRBV9 and TRBJ2-2; 12 bases in between match TRBD2. The source of this sequence is a human patient who received a combined kidney and bone marrow transplant. Following a transplant, some T lymphocytes may have been derived from the graft donor. The CDR3 protein is CASSVEASGRASWTGELFF. The nucleotide sequence reads TGTGCCAGCAGCGTAGAGGCTAGCGGGAGGGCCTCGTGGACCGGGGAGCTGTTTTTT.